Below are 13 T cell receptor beta chains sequenced from a single sample in a study of T cells after yellow fever vaccination. In TCRdb, the 5' RACE reads were re-called with MiXCR into one record per CDR3 protein. This sample has almost 600,000 distinct CDR3 sequences; roughly 12% occur once, and the top ten carry around 15%. Sample: PBMCs, taken on the day of the yellow fever booster vaccination. The receptors originated from a young man who received the YFV17D yellow fever vaccine.

This clonotype was seen more than once but under ten times. The chain joins TRBV12-3 or TRBV12-4 to TRBJ2-5, with 14 nucleotides matching TRBD2. The ends lost 6 bases at V and 5 bases at J; junction bases unmatched: 2. The CDR3 is 14 amino acids. The DNA of the CDR3 is TGTGCCAGCAGGACTAGCGGGAGGGTGGAGACCCAGTACTTC. Amino acids: CASRTSGRVETQYF.

This clonotype was seen more than once but under ten times. This rearrangement joins TRBV7-2 to TRBJ2-1, with 9 bases that match TRBD2. With V trimmed by 6 bases and J by 4 bases, 13 bases remained unmatched. This CDR3 spans 17 amino acids. CDR1 and CDR2 (germline): SGHTA, FQGNSA. The CDR3 loop is CASSPRRLREGYNEQFF. CDR3 coding DNA: TGTGCCAGCAGTCCTCGCCGCTTGCGGGAGGGGTACAATGAGCAGTTCTTC.

The rearrangement links TRBV15 to TRBJ2-2; perhaps TRBD1 as D (6 bases). Germline CDR1 is LNHNV and CDR2 is YYDKDF (reference sequence). The CDR3 is 15 amino acids. Trimming left V 5 bases short and J 6 bases short, with 16 bases between. In DNA form, the CDR3 reads TGTGCCACCAGCTTACAACAGGGCCCAGCCGGGGAGCTGTTTTTT. Encoded protein: CATSLQQGPAGELFF.

This clonotype was seen only a few times. The chain employs TRBV27 and TRBJ2-1; possibly TRBD1 or TRBD2 for D (5 bases each). CDR1 is MNHEY, CDR2 SMNVEV, per germline (reference sequence). CDR3 length: 13 residues. V shed 6 bases and J shed 6 bases, with 12 bases lying between them. CDR3 in amino acids: CASSPEGSNEQFF. The CDR3, as DNA: TGTGCCAGCAGCCCCGAGGGGTCCAATGAGCAGTTCTTC.

The rearrangement joins TRBV20-1 to TRBJ2-2, with 8 bases that match TRBD2. Germline CDR1 reads DFQATT; CDR2 reads SNEGSKA (reference sequence). The CDR3 is 15 residues long. J was trimmed by 6 bases and V by 0 bases; bases with no gene match: 6. The DNA for the CDR3 is TGCAGTGCTAGAGATCCACGGGAGGGCCCCGGGGAGCTGTTTTTT. Translating it yields CSARDPREGPGELFF.

The chain has TRBV30 and TRBJ1-2; D may be TRBD1 (6 bases). Per the germline V gene, CDR1 is GTSNPN and CDR2 is SVGIG (reference sequence). Trimming shortened V by 5 bases and J by 3 bases, and 13 bases separated the two germline ends. The CDR3 runs 13 residues. The CDR3 nucleotides are TGTGCCTGGGCTCGGGACATCTACTATGGCTACACCTTC. Its protein is CAWARDIYYGYTF.

This clonotype was recorded many times. This chain joins TRBV4-1 and TRBJ2-1; the D gene is possibly TRBD2 (6 bases). The CDR3 is 17 amino acids. Germline V gene sequence: CDR1 MGHRA, CDR2 YSYEKL. Trimming took 2 bases from V and 2 from J, leaving 16 bases between them. The CDR3 region has the DNA TGCGCCAGCAGCCAAACCAATAGCGGACTAACCTACAATGAGCAGTTCTTC. This codes for CASSQTNSGLTYNEQFF.

The V and J genes are TRBV6-5 and TRBJ2-1, with D possibly being TRBD2 (5 bases). CDR1 is MNHEY and CDR2 is SVGAGI in the germline V gene. V lost 0 bases, J lost 0 bases, and 6 bases lay in between. The CDR3 has 15 residues. The CDR3 DNA follows: TGTGCCAGCAGTTACTCGGCGGGCTCCTACAATGAGCAGTTCTTC. It translates to CASSYSAGSYNEQFF.

V is TRBV7-9 and J is TRBJ2-1, with TRBD1 matching over 7 bases. CDR1 is SEHNR and CDR2 is FQNEAQ in the germline V gene (reference sequence). J gave up 5 bases and V 5 bases, and 6 bases lay outside the gene matches. The length of the CDR3 is 14 residues. Written as DNA, the CDR3 is TGTGCCAGCAGCCTCGGACAGGTCCACAATGAGCAGTTCTTC. This encodes CASSLGQVHNEQFF.

This clonotype was observed many times. This chain connects TRBV29-1 to TRBJ2-1; 10 positions agree with TRBD2. Trimming took 7 bases from V and 9 from J; bases not matched to a gene: 9. Germline V CDR1 and CDR2: SQVTM, ANQGSEA. The CDR3 covers 13 residues. The CDR3 DNA reads as TGCAGCGCTAGCGGGAGTCGGGATGGTGAGCAGTTCTTC. Translating it yields CSASGSRDGEQFF.

The chain uses TRBV6-2 or TRBV6-3 and TRBJ2-1; D is tentatively TRBD1 or TRBD2 (5 bases each). The CDR3 is made up of 12 amino acids. CDR1 MNHEY and CDR2 SVGEGT come from the germline V gene. V shed 3 bases and J shed 8 bases, with 8 bases lying between them. Here the CDR3 DNA reads TGTGCCAGCAGTTATGGGGGATATGAGCAGTTCTTC. Encoded protein: CASSYGGYEQFF.

The V call is TRBV5-1, the J call TRBJ2-1; weak D call: TRBD2 (6 bases). The CDR3 covers 15 residues. Germline lookup yields CDR1 SGHRS and CDR2 YFSETQ. The V end was cut by 2 bases, the J end by 5 bases, with 14 bases between. CDR3 coding DNA: TGCGCCAGCAGCTTAAAACCGGGACTGCACAATGAGCAGTTCTTC. Translating it yields CASSLKPGLHNEQFF.

This chain connects TRBV14 to TRBJ2-1; a possible D gene is TRBD2 (7 bases). The CDR3 covers 17 residues. Trimming removed 1 base at V and 6 bases at J, with 19 bases between. Germline V gene sequence: CDR1 SGHDN, CDR2 FVKESK. CDR3 bases: TGTGCCAGCAGCCAAGGGGTTTGGGGGGGCTTCTTCAATGAGCAGTTCTTC. This gives the protein CASSQGVWGGFFNEQFF.